This T cell receptor (beta chain) was captured in a study of human T cells and chemical hapten exposure. Study overall: Donors were sensitized with 2% DPC on the upper inner arm. Weekly administration of diphenylcyclopropenone to the scalp of patients continued throughout the roughly 22-week study. Patch tests applied 0.01% DPC to the upper back and were scored after 6 days.

This clonotype was counted at least ten times. Between the trimmed V and J ends, which lost 2 bases and 6 bases, there was a span of 11 bases. Per germline, CDR1 MDHEN and CDR2 SYDVKM. CDR3 length: 14 residues. The time point: patch test 2, 6 weeks after DPC sensitization. Sample treatment: therapeutic diphenylcyclopropenone sensitization with weekly scalp DPC. Those who donated were patients with alopecia, 18 to 70 years of age, and suitable for DPC. TCRdb fed the RACE reads into MiXCR, producing one record per CDR3 protein. The sample lists 90,000 to 110,000 distinct CDR3 sequences, 9% to 9.5% occurring once.

The gene calls are TRBV28 and TRBJ2-1; TRBD2 might be the D (6 bases). Sequenced material: whole blood, taken in connection with sensitization to the hapten diphenylcyclopropenone (DPC). This sequence was found in a woman aged 35 to 49 with alopecia areata. Some clones in this sample may be carry-over from other donors' samples. The DNA of the CDR3 is TGTGCCAGCAGTTTAGGGAGGCCGGCCAATGAGCAGTTCTTC. Translation gives CASSLGRPANEQFF.